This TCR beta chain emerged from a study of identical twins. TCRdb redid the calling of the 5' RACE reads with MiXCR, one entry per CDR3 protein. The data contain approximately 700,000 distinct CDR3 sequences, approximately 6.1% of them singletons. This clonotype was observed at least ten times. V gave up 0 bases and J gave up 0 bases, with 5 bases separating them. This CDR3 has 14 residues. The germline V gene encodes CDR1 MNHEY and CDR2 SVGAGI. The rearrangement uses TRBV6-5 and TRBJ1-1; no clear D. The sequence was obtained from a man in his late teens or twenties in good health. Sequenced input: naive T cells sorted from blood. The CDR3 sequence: CASSYSGLNTEAFF. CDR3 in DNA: TGTGCCAGCAGTTACTCAGGCTTGAACACTGAAGCTTTCTTT.